The 27 T cell receptor beta chains listed next were all sequenced from one sample in a study of blood T cell repertoires in COVID-19 (TCRdb year 2020). The library was prepared using the immunoSEQ multiplex PCR assay. TCRdb provides this immuneACCESS table in a form limited to in-frame rearrangements. Some clones are lacking; in checked studies, under half of them reflect an unresolved V gene, and why the rest are absent is not known. The sample data list more than 150,000 clones, and around 90% of these were observed just once. The ten largest clones capture approximately 2.8% of the sample. Material: peripheral blood. The source is a man in his sixties with acute or convalescent COVID-19.

The V gene is TRBV13, the J gene TRBJ2-3; D is perhaps TRBD2 (5 bases). Deletions cut 0 bases from V and 6 bases from J, with 13 bases between. Germline V gene data show CDR1 as PRHDT and CDR2 as FYEKMQ (reference sequence). This CDR3 comprises 15 residues. CDR3 sequence reads: CASSLGRTTGDTQYF. The CDR3 DNA is TGTGCCAGCAGCTTAGGACGGACGACGGGGGATACGCAGTATTTT.

This clone was seen more than once but under ten times. J is TRBJ2-1 and V is TRBV27, with a possible D match to TRBD2 (6 bases). The CDR3 totals 13 residues. V lost 7 bases to trimming and J lost 10 bases, with 17 bases between them. The germline V gene has CDR1 MNHEY and CDR2 SMNVEV (reference sequence). CDR3 nucleotides: TGTGCCAGCATACGTAGCGGAATAGGGGAGCAGTTCTTC. This sequence encodes CASIRSGIGEQFF.

The chain carries TRBV13 and TRBJ1-2; 10 nucleotides align to TRBD1. Germline loops: CDR1 PRHDT, CDR2 FYEKMQ (reference sequence). The ends lost 5 bases at V and 4 bases at J; junction bases unmatched: 7. This CDR3 has 15 residues. CDR3: CASSTDRGRFYGYTF. The DNA of the CDR3 is TGTGCCAGCAGCACCGACAGGGGGCGCTTCTATGGCTACACCTTC.

J is TRBJ1-4 and V is TRBV20-1, with D perhaps TRBD1 (5 bases). Between the trimmed V and J ends, which lost 3 bases and 4 bases, there was a span of 12 bases. This CDR3 comprises 14 residues. The germline CDR1 and CDR2 sequences are DFQATT and SNEGSKA (reference sequence). The CDR3 DNA reads as TGCAGTGCTAGTATTGGGGGGGATAATGAAAAACTGTTTTTT. Translation: CSASIGGDNEKLFF.

The rearrangement links TRBV18 to TRBJ2-7; 9 nucleotides match TRBD1. Trimming at V came to 6 bases and at J to 6 bases, leaving 6 bases not matched to a gene. The CDR3 loop spans 13 amino acids. The germline CDR1 and CDR2 sequences are KGHSH and LQKENI. CDR3 sequence (DNA): TGTGCCAGCTCTGCAGACAGGGGGAGCGAGCAGTACTTC. As protein: CASSADRGSEQYF.

The rearrangement links TRBV27 to TRBJ1-4, with 10 bases fitting TRBD1. J lost 7 bases, V lost 8 bases, and 13 bases had no gene match. The CDR3 is 16 amino acids. Germline V lookup: CDR1 MNHEY, CDR2 SMNVEV (reference sequence). CDR3 coding DNA: TGTGCCAGCGGGCTAACACGGACAGGGGGTGTTGAAAAACTGTTTTTT. As protein: CASGLTRTGGVEKLFF.

The chain uses TRBV7-9 and TRBJ1-3, with no clear D. V was shortened by 5 bases and J by 1 base, with 3 bases between the two germline ends. Per germline, CDR1 SEHNR and CDR2 FQNEAQ (reference sequence). The CDR3 is made up of 12 amino acids. In nucleotides, the CDR3 is TGTGCCAGCAGCCTATCTGGAAACACCATATATTTT. Translated, it gives CASSLSGNTIYF.

The chain recombines TRBV2 with TRBJ2-2; D remains unclear. Germline CDR1 and CDR2: SNHLY and FYNNEI. Between the trimmed V and J ends, which lost 9 bases and 3 bases, there was a span of 11 bases. The CDR3 length is 13 residues. CDR3 protein: CARKIRDTGELFF. The CDR3 DNA reads TGTGCCAGAAAAATACGGGACACCGGGGAGCTGTTTTTT. The entire variable domain, with the rest obtained from reference TRBV2 and TRBJ2-2, is as follows: EPEVTQTPSHQVTQMGQEVILRCVPISNHLYFYWYRQILGQKVEFLVSFYNNEISEKSEIFDDQFSVERPDGSNFTLKIRSTKLEDSAMYFCARKIRDTGELFFGEGSRLTVL.

This chain uses TRBV7-2 with TRBJ1-6, with 8 bases fitting TRBD1. With V trimmed by 4 bases and J by 6 bases, 5 bases remained unmatched. CDR3 size: 15 residues. From germline, CDR1 is SGHTA and CDR2 FQGNSA. The CDR3 is CASSSFTGGNSPLHF. Written as DNA, the CDR3 is TGTGCCAGCAGCTCCTTCACAGGGGGTAATTCACCCCTCCACTTT. Complete variable domain (other parts from reference TRBV7-2 and TRBJ1-6): GAGVSQSPSNKVTEKGKDVELRCDPISGHTALYWYRQSLGQGLEFLIYFQGNSAPDKSGLPSDRFSAERTGGSVSTLTIQRTQQEDSAVYLCASSSFTGGNSPLHFGNGTRLTVT.

CDR3 sequence: CASRRTGNSPLHF. In DNA form, the CDR3 reads TGTGCCAGCAGGCGGACAGGAAATTCACCCCTCCACTTT. V gene TRBV6-5 combines with J gene TRBJ1-6; 7 bases fit TRBD1. Unmatched junction bases numbered 3, after V lost 6 bases and J lost 7 bases. Germline V gives CDR1 MNHEY, CDR2 SVGAGI. The CDR3 sequence is 13 residues long.

The chain employs TRBV19 and TRBJ2-1; TRBD1 aligns across 7 bases. Trimming at V came to 4 bases and at J to 4 bases, leaving 4 bases not matched to a gene. Per germline, CDR1 LNHDA and CDR2 SQIVND (reference sequence). The CDR3 covers 14 residues. The CDR3 spells CASSTGQVYNEQFF. In DNA, the CDR3 is TGTGCCAGTAGTACCGGACAGGTGTACAATGAGCAGTTCTTC.

The gene calls are TRBV18 and TRBJ2-7; 8 nucleotides line up with TRBD1. Germline CDR1 is KGHSH and CDR2 is LQKENI. Trimming at V came to 3 bases and at J to 7 bases, leaving 8 bases not matched to a gene. The CDR3 runs 14 residues. CDR3 bases: TGTGCCAGCTCACCCGGGACAGGCCTACGGGAGCAGTACTTC. As protein: CASSPGTGLREQYF.

DNA of the CDR3: TGTGCCAGCAGCTTATCTTTGAGGCATGAGCAGTTCTTC. This sequence encodes CASSLSLRHEQFF. The chain uses TRBV7-4 and TRBJ2-1, with D hard to call. Per the germline V gene, CDR1 is SGHVT and CDR2 is SQSDAQ. Trimming cost V 2 bases and J 8 bases, with 10 bases left between them. The CDR3 contains 13 residues.

The chain employs TRBV6-4 and TRBJ2-7, with 9 nucleotides matching TRBD2. The germline V gene encodes CDR1 MRHNA and CDR2 SNTAGT. V shed 5 bases and J 4 bases; nucleotides not matched to a gene: 12. The CDR3 sequence is 16 residues long. For the CDR3, the DNA is TGTGCCAGCAGTATAGCGGGGGACCCGGGGAAATACGAGCAGTACTTC. Protein product: CASSIAGDPGKYEQYF.

This clone was seen only once. The chain links TRBV19 to TRBJ1-6; no reliable D call. The CDR3 is 15 residues long. Trimming took 3 bases from V and 10 from J, leaving 16 bases between them. Germline CDR1 is LNHDA and CDR2 is SQIVND (reference sequence). The DNA for the CDR3 is TGTGCCAGTAGTATGTATGTGGGCCCGGGATCACCCCTCCACTTT. Translated, it gives CASSMYVGPGSPLHF.

J is TRBJ2-7 and V is TRBV19; D may be TRBD1 (6 bases). Trimming removed 2 bases from V and 6 bases from J, with 14 bases in between. The germline V gene encodes CDR1 LNHDA and CDR2 SQIVND (reference sequence). The CDR3 is made up of 14 amino acids. CDR3 residues: CASSINRETSEQYF. CDR3 DNA sequence: TGTGCCAGTAGTATAAACAGGGAGACCAGCGAGCAGTACTTC.

This clone was seen just once. V and J are TRBV18 and TRBJ1-1; a weak D match, TRBD1 (6 bases). CDR1 and CDR2 (germline): KGHSH, LQKENI. This CDR3 has 15 residues. V lost 3 bases and J lost 0, with 11 bases in between. CDR3: CASSPDRNMNTEAFF. The CDR3 DNA sequence: TGTGCCAGCTCACCTGACAGGAACATGAACACTGAAGCTTTCTTT.

A single count supports this clone. This rearrangement joins TRBV10-1 to TRBJ1-4; D is unresolved. V was trimmed by 0 bases and J by 8 bases, leaving 13 bases between them. The CDR3 has 15 residues. Germline values: CDR1 WNHNN, CDR2 SYGVQD (reference sequence). CDR3 nucleotide sequence: TGCGCCAGCAGTGAGTCGGTTGCCGGAGGCGAAAAACTGTTTTTT. Translating gives CASSESVAGGEKLFF.

The rearrangement joins TRBV3-1 (or the pseudogene TRBV3-2) to TRBJ2-3, with 16 nucleotides matching TRBD2. Germline V gene sequence: CDR1 LGHDT, CDR2 YNNKEL (reference sequence). J was trimmed by 3 bases and V by 3 bases; bases with no gene match: 6. This CDR3 has 18 residues. For the CDR3, the DNA is TGTGCCAGCAGCCAGGGGACTAGCGGGGGGGGTTTGACAGATACGCAGTATTTT. Translating it yields CASSQGTSGGGLTDTQYF.

V gene TRBV5-1 combines with J gene TRBJ1-1, with D unresolved. This CDR3 has 14 residues. CDR1 is SGHRS, CDR2 YFSETQ, per germline. V lost 0 bases to trimming and J lost 1 base, with 7 bases between them. CDR3 loop: CASSLVHSNTEAFF. The CDR3 coding sequence is TGCGCCAGCAGCTTGGTACATTCGAACACTGAAGCTTTCTTT.

The chain links TRBV30 to TRBJ1-1, with D maybe TRBD1 (6 bases). CDR1 is GTSNPN, CDR2 SVGIG, per germline (reference sequence). V shed 2 bases and J shed 1 base, with 17 bases lying between them. The CDR3 totals 16 residues. As DNA, the CDR3 is TGTGCCTGGAGTCAACATTCGGACAGACGGAACACTGAAGCTTTCTTT. Translation: CAWSQHSDRRNTEAFF.

The chain couples TRBV11-2 to TRBJ1-1; a possible D gene is TRBD1 (5 bases). V dropped 5 bases and J dropped 0 bases, with 13 bases sitting between them. The V gene's germline CDR1 is SGHAT and CDR2 FQNNGV. The CDR3 has 15 amino acids. This chain's CDR3 is CASSHSTGVNTEAFF. CDR3 nucleotide sequence: TGTGCCAGCAGCCATTCAACGGGGGTGAACACTGAAGCTTTCTTT.

The chain recombines TRBV14 with TRBJ2-7; 7 positions agree with TRBD1. CDR3 size: 15 residues. The germline gives CDR1 SGHDN, CDR2 FVKESK. Trimming cost V 3 bases and J 5 bases; bases outside gene matches: 10. The CDR3 here is CASSQAGTAMNEQYF. In DNA, the CDR3 is TGTGCCAGCAGCCAGGCCGGGACAGCAATGAACGAGCAGTACTTC.

This chain uses TRBV2 with TRBJ1-1; the match to TRBD1 covers 7 bases. Per germline, CDR1 SNHLY and CDR2 FYNNEI. With V trimmed by 4 bases and J by 8 bases, 7 bases remained unmatched. The CDR3 has 13 residues. The CDR3 sequence: CASSGRGMLEAFF. CDR3 DNA: TGTGCCAGCAGTGGCAGGGGGATGCTGGAAGCTTTCTTT.

The chain recombines TRBV4-1 with TRBJ2-7; possible D gene TRBD1, 6 bases. V lost 4 bases, J lost 4 bases, and 11 bases lay in between. CDR1 MGHRA and CDR2 YSYEKL come from the germline V gene. The CDR3 is 13 amino acids. Here the CDR3 DNA reads TGCGCCAGCAGCCTACCACAGGGTTACGAGCAGTACTTC. It encodes CASSLPQGYEQYF.

The chain uses TRBV9 and TRBJ1-3, with 8 positions matching TRBD1. The CDR3 totals 15 residues. V was pared by 4 bases and J by 4 bases, with 7 bases of the junction left unmatched. Germline CDR1 SGDLS, CDR2 YYNGEE. CDR3 residues: CASSSDRASGNTIYF. In nucleotides, the CDR3 is TGTGCCAGCAGCTCGGACAGGGCGTCCGGAAACACCATATATTTT.

V usage is TRBV7-6 and J usage is TRBJ1-4; 7 bases are shared with TRBD1. This CDR3 is 15 amino acids long. From germline, CDR1 is SGHVS and CDR2 FNYEAQ. With V trimmed by 5 bases and J by 11 bases, 14 bases remained unmatched. The CDR3 region has the DNA TGTGCCAGCAGCCACAGACAGGGTCAACGAACGAAACTGTTTTTT. It is translated as CASSHRQGQRTKLFF.